Listed below are T cell receptor beta chains from one sample, sequenced in a study of blood T cell repertoires in COVID-19. TCRdb keeps only in-frame clones here, not all; method: immunoSEQ multiplex PCR. Of a few hundred thousand clones in the sample, 80% to 85% are singletons; the top ten hold 15% to 19%. Sequencing used peripheral blood. All receptors come from a person aged 65 to 85 with COVID-19, enrolled during active disease. Both conserved end residues are part of each CDR3. The order of the fields is D gene, J gene, V gene, clone size, CDR3 DNA, CDR3 protein. A D gene is named only where the DNA matches it firmly. Clone size is stated in some rows and not others, as once, few, many or a class when expanded.

D gene: NA
J gene: TRBJ2-7
V gene: TRBV28
clone size: NA
CDR3 DNA: TGTGCCAGCACCCAAAGGAGAAGATCCTACGAGCAGTACTTC
CDR3 protein: CASTQRRRSYEQYF

D gene: TRBD1
J gene: TRBJ1-6
V gene: TRBV19
clone size: once
CDR3 DNA: TGTGCCAGTAGTCCGACAGGGACTAGTTCACCCCTCCACTTT
CDR3 protein: CASSPTGTSSPLHF

D gene: TRBD1
J gene: TRBJ1-4
V gene: TRBV2
clone size: once
CDR3 DNA: TGTGCCAGCGGGGGACAGGGGCCTCAGTCCGAAAAACTGTTTTTT
CDR3 protein: CASGGQGPQSEKLFF

D gene: TRBD2
J gene: TRBJ2-5
V gene: TRBV7-7
clone size: NA
CDR3 DNA: TGTGCCAGCAGCTTAGGAAATATGGGACCCGGGGGAGGGGAGACCCAGTACTTC
CDR3 protein: CASSLGNMGPGGGETQYF

D gene: TRBD2
J gene: TRBJ2-1
V gene: TRBV7-9
clone size: NA
CDR3 DNA: TGTGCCAGCAGCCCATGGACTAGCGGGTTGAGCAATGAGCAGTTCTTC
CDR3 protein: CASSPWTSGLSNEQFF

D gene: NA
J gene: TRBJ1-1
V gene: TRBV5-4
clone size: few
CDR3 DNA: TGTGCCAGCAGCTTGGGTGGCAAGAACACTGAAGCTTTCTTT
CDR3 protein: CASSLGGKNTEAFF

D gene: TRBD2
J gene: TRBJ2-1
V gene: TRBV19
clone size: NA
CDR3 DNA: TGTGCCAGTAGTATCAGCATAACTAGCGGGAGGTGGGTACATGAGCAGTTCTTC
CDR3 protein: CASSISITSGRWVHEQFF

D gene: NA
J gene: TRBJ1-6
V gene: TRBV27
clone size: NA
CDR3 DNA: TGTGCCAGCAGTTTTCGGGCCTCGGGGTCACCCCTCCACTTT
CDR3 protein: CASSFRASGSPLHF

D gene: NA
J gene: TRBJ2-3
V gene: TRBV9
clone size: NA
CDR3 DNA: TGTGCCAGCAGCGTAGGGGGGGTCTCCGCAGATACGCAGTATTTT
CDR3 protein: CASSVGGVSADTQYF

D gene: TRBD2
J gene: TRBJ2-3
V gene: TRBV2
clone size: NA
CDR3 DNA: TGTGCCAGCAGTGAAGTACTAGCGGGTGCAGATACGCAGTATTTT
CDR3 protein: CASSEVLAGADTQYF

D gene: NA
J gene: TRBJ2-5
V gene: TRBV25-1
clone size: NA
CDR3 DNA: TGTGCCAGCAGTGAACCCCACTCCGGGCAAGAGACCCAGTACTTC
CDR3 protein: CASSEPHSGQETQYF

D gene: NA
J gene: TRBJ1-1
V gene: TRBV4-2
clone size: NA
CDR3 DNA: TGTGCCAGCAGCCAAACACCTGGAACAGGGCTGGCTTTCTTT
CDR3 protein: CASSQTPGTGLAFF

D gene: TRBD1
J gene: TRBJ1-5
V gene: TRBV5-5
clone size: few
CDR3 DNA: TGTGCCAGCAGCTTCGACAGGGGGGCAGGGCAGCCCCAGCATTTT
CDR3 protein: CASSFDRGAGQPQHF

D gene: NA
J gene: TRBJ2-1
V gene: TRBV12-3/TRBV12-4
clone size: once
CDR3 DNA: TGTGCCAGCAGTCCAGGACTCTACAATGAGCAGTTCTTC
CDR3 protein: CASSPGLYNEQFF

D gene: NA
J gene: TRBJ2-7
V gene: TRBV9
clone size: once
CDR3 DNA: TGTGCCAGCAGCGTAGCCTCCACACCCTACGAGCAGTACTTC
CDR3 protein: CASSVASTPYEQYF